These 10 T cell receptor beta chains were all obtained from the same sample, sequenced in a study of T-cell reconstitution after alpha-beta-depleted transplantation in children. A library of TCRbeta sequences, prepared with unique molecular identifiers, was generated. TCRdb called the PCR reads again in MiXCR, with one record for every CDR3 protein. The sample lists around 680,000 distinct CDR3 sequences, approximately 16% occurring once. The sequencing used PBMCs from the stem cell graft donor, collected from the stem cell graft. All receptors come from a human donor who donated a stem cell graft to a child with acute myeloid leukemia.

This clonotype was counted between two and nine times. The rearrangement uses TRBV7-2 and TRBJ1-3, with a tentative D call TRBD1 (5 bases). Deletions cut 6 bases from V and 11 bases from J, with 17 bases between. The CDR3 length is 13 residues. The germline V gene encodes CDR1 SGHTA and CDR2 FQGNSA. The CDR3 protein is CASRGGTGRSIYF. The CDR3 coding sequence is TGTGCCAGCAGGGGGGGGACCGGTCGTTCCATATATTTT.

The table lists this clonotype with many counts. This chain links TRBV20-1 with TRBJ2-7; D is ambiguous. The CDR3 contains 11 residues. V was pared by 5 bases and J by 6 bases, with 11 bases between. Per germline, CDR1 DFQATT and CDR2 SNEGSKA (reference sequence). DNA for the CDR3: TGCAGTGCTGAGAGCGTGCGCGAGCAGTACGTC. Encoded protein: CSAESVREQYV.

This clonotype showed up many times. The V gene is TRBV25-1, the J gene TRBJ2-7; D perhaps matches TRBD1 (6 bases). The CDR3 contains 14 residues. Trimming removed 1 base at V and 5 bases at J, with 12 bases between. Germline CDR1 is MGHDK and CDR2 is SYGVNS. CDR3 in DNA: TGTGCCAGCAGTGAATTGGCCAGGGGAAACGAGCAGTACTTC. Residues: CASSELARGNEQYF.

This clonotype is a singleton in its sample. A much larger clone lies one base from this, so it may be a read error. V usage is TRBV14 and J usage is TRBJ2-1; 8 bases map to TRBD1. CDR3 length: 14 amino acids. CDR1 and CDR2 from the germline V gene are SGHDN and FVKESK. CDR3 loop: CSSSRHIRGREQFF. The CDR3 DNA sequence: TGTTCCAGCAGCCGTCATATCAGGGGGCGGGAGCAGTTCTTC.

The chain is built from TRBV9 and TRBJ1-1, with 11 positions matching TRBD1. The germline gives CDR1 SGDLS, CDR2 YYNGEE. The trim removed 4 bases at V and 0 bases at J, leaving 8 bases unmatched. CDR3 length equals 17 residues. In DNA form, the CDR3 reads TGTGCCAGCAGCCTCCTGGGGACAGGGGGTCTGAACACTGAAGCTTTCTTT. It codes for CASSLLGTGGLNTEAFF.

Of note for this clonotype: A single base separates this from a much larger clone, so it may be a read error. V gene TRBV6-1 combines with J gene TRBJ2-7, with D tentatively TRBD2 (7 bases). V shed 9 bases and J shed 3 bases, with 18 bases lying between them. CDR1 MNHNS and CDR2 SASEGT come from the germline V gene. The CDR3 loop spans 14 amino acids. This chain's CDR3 is CARSAGAGGYEQYF. For the CDR3, the DNA is TGTGCCAGAAGCGCGGGGGCAGGAGGCTACGAGCAGTACTTC.

This clonotype was counted ten times or more. V is TRBV4-2 and J is TRBJ1-1; the D is unclear. V lost 1 base and J lost 2, with 17 bases in between. Germline values: CDR1 LGHNA, CDR2 YNFKEQ. The CDR3 has 17 residues. This chain's CDR3 is CASSQVRSRERNTEAFF. The CDR3 DNA follows: TGTGCCAGCAGCCAAGTGCGCTCACGGGAGAGAAACACTGAAGCTTTCTTT.

Many counts were recorded for this clonotype. The J gene is TRBJ1-6, the V gene TRBV20-1; 8 bases line up with TRBD1. The CDR3 is 14 amino acids. Germline lookup yields CDR1 DFQATT and CDR2 SNEGSKA (reference sequence). Losses at the gene ends were 5 bases for V and 6 bases for J; bases not matched to a gene: 6. CDR3 sequence (DNA): TGCAGTGCTTCTGACAGGGGACTTAATTCACCCCTCCACTTT. It translates to CSASDRGLNSPLHF.

This clonotype was seen many times. The genes are TRBV29-1 and TRBJ1-1; D unclear. This CDR3 is 12 amino acids long. Trimming removed 0 bases from V and 5 bases from J, with 7 bases in between. Germline CDR1 SQVTM, CDR2 ANQGSEA. The CDR3 nucleotides are TGCAGCGTTGAAGATCTAATAACTGAAGCTTTCTTT. It specifies CSVEDLITEAFF.

The chain recombines TRBV27 with TRBJ1-1, with unresolved D. The V gene lost 3 bases and the J gene lost 4 bases, with 12 bases spanning the gap. CDR1 and CDR2 (germline): MNHEY, SMNVEV (reference sequence). The CDR3 contains 14 residues. The CDR3: CASSLRSKSTEAFF. The CDR3 DNA follows: TGTGCCAGCAGTTTGAGGTCGAAGAGCACTGAAGCTTTCTTT.